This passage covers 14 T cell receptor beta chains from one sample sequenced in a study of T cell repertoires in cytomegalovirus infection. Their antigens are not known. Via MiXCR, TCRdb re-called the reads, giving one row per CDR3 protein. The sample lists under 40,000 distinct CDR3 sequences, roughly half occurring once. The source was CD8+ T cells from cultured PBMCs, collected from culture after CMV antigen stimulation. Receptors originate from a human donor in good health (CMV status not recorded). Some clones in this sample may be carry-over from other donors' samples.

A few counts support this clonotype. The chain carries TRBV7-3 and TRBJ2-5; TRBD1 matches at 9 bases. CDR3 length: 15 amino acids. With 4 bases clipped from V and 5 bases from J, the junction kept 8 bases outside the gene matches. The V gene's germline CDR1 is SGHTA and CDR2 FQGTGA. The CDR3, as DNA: TGTGCCAGCAGCTCCCCGGGACAGGGTTTGGAGACCCAGTACTTC. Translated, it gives CASSSPGQGLETQYF.

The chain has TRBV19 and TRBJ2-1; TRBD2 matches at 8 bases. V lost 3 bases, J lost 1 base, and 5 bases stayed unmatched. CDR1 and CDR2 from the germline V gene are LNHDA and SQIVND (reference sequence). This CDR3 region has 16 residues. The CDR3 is CASSMIAGFSYNEQFF. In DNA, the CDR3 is TGTGCCAGTAGTATGATAGCGGGATTTTCCTACAATGAGCAGTTCTTC.

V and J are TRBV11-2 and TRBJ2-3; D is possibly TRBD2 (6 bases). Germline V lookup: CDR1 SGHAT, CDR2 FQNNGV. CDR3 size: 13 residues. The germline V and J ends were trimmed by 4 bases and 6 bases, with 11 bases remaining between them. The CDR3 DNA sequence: TGTGCCAGCAGCTATAGACTAGGGGATACGCAGTATTTT. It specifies CASSYRLGDTQYF.

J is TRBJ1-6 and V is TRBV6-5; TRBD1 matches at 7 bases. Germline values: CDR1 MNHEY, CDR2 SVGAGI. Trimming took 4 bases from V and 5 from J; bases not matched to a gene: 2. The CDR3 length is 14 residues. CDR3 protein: CASSWTGNNSPLHF. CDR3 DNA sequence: TGTGCCAGCAGTTGGACAGGAAATAATTCACCCCTCCACTTT.

CDR3 loop: CASRAPLGNEQFF. The CDR3 DNA reads as TGTGCCAGCCGCGCCCCGTTAGGGAATGAGCAGTTCTTC. V usage is TRBV7-6 and J usage is TRBJ2-1; no firm D call. Germline assignment: CDR1 SGHVS and CDR2 FNYEAQ. Trimming removed 8 bases at V and 7 bases at J, with 15 bases between. The CDR3 loop spans 13 amino acids.

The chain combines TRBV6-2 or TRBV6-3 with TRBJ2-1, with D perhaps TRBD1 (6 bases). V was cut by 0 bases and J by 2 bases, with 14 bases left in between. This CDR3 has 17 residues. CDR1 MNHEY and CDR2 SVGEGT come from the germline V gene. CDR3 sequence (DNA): TGTGCCAGCAGTTACTCGGCGACCGGGACACCCTACAATGAGCAGTTCTTC. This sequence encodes CASSYSATGTPYNEQFF.

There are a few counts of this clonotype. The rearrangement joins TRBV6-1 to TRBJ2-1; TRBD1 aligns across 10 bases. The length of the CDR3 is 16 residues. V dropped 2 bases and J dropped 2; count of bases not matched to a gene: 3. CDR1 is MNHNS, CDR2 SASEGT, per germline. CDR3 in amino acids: CASSEFGTGAYNEQFF. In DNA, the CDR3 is TGTGCCAGCAGTGAATTTGGGACAGGGGCCTACAATGAGCAGTTCTTC.

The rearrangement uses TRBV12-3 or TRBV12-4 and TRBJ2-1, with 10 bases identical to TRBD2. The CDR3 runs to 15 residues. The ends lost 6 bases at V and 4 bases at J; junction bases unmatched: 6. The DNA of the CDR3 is TGTGCCAGCAGAATAGCGGGAGGAGTGTACAATGAGCAGTTCTTC. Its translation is CASRIAGGVYNEQFF.

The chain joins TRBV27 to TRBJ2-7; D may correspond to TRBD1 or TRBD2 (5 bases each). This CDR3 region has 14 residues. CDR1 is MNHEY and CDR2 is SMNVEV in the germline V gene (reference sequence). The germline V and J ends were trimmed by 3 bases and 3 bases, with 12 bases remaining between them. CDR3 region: CASSLGTDYYEQYF. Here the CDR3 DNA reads TGTGCCAGCAGTTTGGGGACGGATTACTACGAGCAGTACTTC.

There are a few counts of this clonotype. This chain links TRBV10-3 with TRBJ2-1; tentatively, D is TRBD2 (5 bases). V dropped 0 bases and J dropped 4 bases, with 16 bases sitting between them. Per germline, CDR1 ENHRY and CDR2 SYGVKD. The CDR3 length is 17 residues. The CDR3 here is CAISESMAAADYNEQFF. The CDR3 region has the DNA TGTGCCATCAGTGAGTCTATGGCCGCAGCGGATTACAATGAGCAGTTCTTC.

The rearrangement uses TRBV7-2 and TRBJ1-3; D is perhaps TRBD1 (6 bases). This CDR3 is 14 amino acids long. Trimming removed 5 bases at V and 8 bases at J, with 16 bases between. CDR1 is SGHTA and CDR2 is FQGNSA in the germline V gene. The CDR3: CASSPGTLGDTIYF. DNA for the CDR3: TGTGCCAGCAGCCCCGGGACATTAGGCGACACCATATATTTT.

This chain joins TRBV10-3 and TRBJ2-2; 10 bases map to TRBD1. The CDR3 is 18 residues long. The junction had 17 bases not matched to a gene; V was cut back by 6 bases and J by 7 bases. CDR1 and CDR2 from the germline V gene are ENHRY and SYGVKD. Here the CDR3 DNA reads TGTGCCATCAGCTTCGACAGGGGGCTCGGGGGTTCCCTCGGGGAGCTGTTTTTT. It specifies CAISFDRGLGGSLGELFF.

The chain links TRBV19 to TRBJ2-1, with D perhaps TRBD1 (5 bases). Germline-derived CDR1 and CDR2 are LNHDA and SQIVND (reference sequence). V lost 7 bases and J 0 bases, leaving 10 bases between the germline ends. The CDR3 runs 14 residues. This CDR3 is CASNDSPSYNEQFF. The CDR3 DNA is TGTGCCAGTAACGACAGTCCCTCCTACAATGAGCAGTTCTTC.

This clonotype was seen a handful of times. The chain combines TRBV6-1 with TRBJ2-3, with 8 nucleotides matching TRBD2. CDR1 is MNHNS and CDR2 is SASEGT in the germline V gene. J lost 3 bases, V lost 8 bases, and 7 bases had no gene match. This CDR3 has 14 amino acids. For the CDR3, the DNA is TGTGCCAGCCCCGCGGGAGGCGTAACAGATACGCAGTATTTT. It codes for CASPAGGVTDTQYF.